This TCR beta chain was retrieved from a study of cytomegalovirus exposure and HLA in healthy donors. General study results and limits: Later findings reportedly placed an Asian-associated ancestry cluster below the 666-donor mean for N-insertions. In an earlier analysis, productive rearrangement rates for most beta V segments clustered near 87% or 30%.

A multiplex PCR was run with 60 Vbeta primers and 13 Jbeta primers. Sequenced by immunoSEQ multiplex PCR; TCRdb stores in-frame clones only, minus some. The sample lists 180,000 or so clones, around 75% occurring once. On this clone itself: Its specificity is not known.

The germline V gene has CDR1 MDHEN and CDR2 SYDVKM. The CDR3 length is 15 residues. Trimming pared 1 base from V and 0 bases from J, leaving 10 bases between. The source material was PBMCs. The clonotype was recovered from a woman between 40 and 55 years old in good health and CMV-seropositive. V and J are TRBV28 and TRBJ2-7; D is unclear. The CDR3 loop is CASSLSNRLSYEQYF. CDR3 DNA sequence: TGTGCCAGCAGTTTATCTAACCGACTCTCCTACGAGCAGTACTTC. The variable domain in full, completed from reference TRBV28 and TRBJ2-7, reads DVKVTQSSRYLVKRTGEKVFLECVQDMDHENMFWYRQDPGLGLRLIYFSYDVKMKEKGDIPEGYSVSREKKERFSLILESASTNQTSMYLCASSLSNRLSYEQYFGPGTRLTVT.